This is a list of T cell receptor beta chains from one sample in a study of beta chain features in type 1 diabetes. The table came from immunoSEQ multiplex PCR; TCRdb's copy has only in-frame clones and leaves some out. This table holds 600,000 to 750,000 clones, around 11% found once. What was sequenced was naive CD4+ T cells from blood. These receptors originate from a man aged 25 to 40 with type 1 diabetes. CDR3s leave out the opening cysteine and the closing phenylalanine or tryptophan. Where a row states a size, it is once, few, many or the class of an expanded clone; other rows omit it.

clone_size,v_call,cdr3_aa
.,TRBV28,ASSLGGQGANGYT
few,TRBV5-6,ASSLDTETQY
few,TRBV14,ASSQQGIETQY
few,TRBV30,AWSPGGQETQY
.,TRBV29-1,SVEDLRGGEQY
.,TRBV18,ASSPAQDLSYEQY
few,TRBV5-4,ASRLDRDNTGELF
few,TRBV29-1,SVGSRGRAGGNTIY
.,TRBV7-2,ASSLRPQGDGFGYT
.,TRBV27,ASSADQETQY
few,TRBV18,ASSPLGTLSPPNYGYT
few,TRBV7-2,ASSPGLAGTVYEQY
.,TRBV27,ASSYKVSYEQY
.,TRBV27,ASSLERGFPGYEQY
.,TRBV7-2,ASSLGVSGTDTQY
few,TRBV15,ATSRDLAGGETQY
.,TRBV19,ASSIRTGGNEQF